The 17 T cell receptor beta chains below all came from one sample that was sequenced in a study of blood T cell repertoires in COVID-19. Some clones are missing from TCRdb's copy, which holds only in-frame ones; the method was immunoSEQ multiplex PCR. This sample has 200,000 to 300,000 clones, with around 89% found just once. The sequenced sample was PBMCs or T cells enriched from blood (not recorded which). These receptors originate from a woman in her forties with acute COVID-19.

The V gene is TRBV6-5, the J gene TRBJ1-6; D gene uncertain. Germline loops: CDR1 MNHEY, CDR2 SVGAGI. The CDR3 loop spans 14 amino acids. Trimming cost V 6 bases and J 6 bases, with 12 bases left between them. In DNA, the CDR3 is TGTGCCAGCAGCCCGTTCGTCCTTAATTCACCCCTCCACTTT. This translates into CASSPFVLNSPLHF.

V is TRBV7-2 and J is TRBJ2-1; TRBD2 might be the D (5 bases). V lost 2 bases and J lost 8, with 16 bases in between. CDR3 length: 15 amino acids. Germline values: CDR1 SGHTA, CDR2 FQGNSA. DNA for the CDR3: TGTGCCAGCAGCTTAAATCGGGTTGGAGCGGATGAGCAGTTCTTC. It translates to CASSLNRVGADEQFF.

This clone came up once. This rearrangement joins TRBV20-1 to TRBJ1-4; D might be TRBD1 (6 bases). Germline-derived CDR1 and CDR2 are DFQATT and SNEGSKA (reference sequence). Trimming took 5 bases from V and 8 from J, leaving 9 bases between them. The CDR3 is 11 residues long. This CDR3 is CSAGQGEKLFF. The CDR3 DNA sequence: TGCAGTGCTGGGCAGGGGGAAAAACTGTTTTTT.

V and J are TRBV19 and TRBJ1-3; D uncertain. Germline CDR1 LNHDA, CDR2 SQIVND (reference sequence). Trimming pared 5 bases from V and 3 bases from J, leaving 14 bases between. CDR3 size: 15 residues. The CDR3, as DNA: TGTGCCAGTAGTCCGGGAGAGGGATTTGGAAACACCATATATTTT. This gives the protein CASSPGEGFGNTIYF.

The CDR3 DNA is TGTGCCAGCAGTGAAGTCGGGTTCCCACATGAAAAACTGTTTTTT. Translating it yields CASSEVGFPHEKLFF. The chain couples TRBV25-1 to TRBJ1-4; D is unresolved. The V gene lost 2 bases and the J gene lost 6 bases, with 13 bases spanning the gap. CDR3 length: 15 amino acids. Germline loops: CDR1 MGHDK, CDR2 SYGVNS. The complete variable domain, with remaining parts taken from reference TRBV25-1 and TRBJ1-4, reads EADIYQTPRYLVIGTGKKITLECSQTMGHDKMYWYQQDPGMELHLIHYSYGVNSTEKGDLSSESTVSRIRTEHFPLTLESARPSHTSQYLCASSEVGFPHEKLFFGSGTQLSVL.

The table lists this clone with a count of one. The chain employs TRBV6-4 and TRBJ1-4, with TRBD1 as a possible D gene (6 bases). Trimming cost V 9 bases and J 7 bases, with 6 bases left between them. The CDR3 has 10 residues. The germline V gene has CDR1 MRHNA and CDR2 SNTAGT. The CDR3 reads CARDSEKLFF. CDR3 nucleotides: TGTGCCAGGGACAGTGAAAAACTGTTTTTT.

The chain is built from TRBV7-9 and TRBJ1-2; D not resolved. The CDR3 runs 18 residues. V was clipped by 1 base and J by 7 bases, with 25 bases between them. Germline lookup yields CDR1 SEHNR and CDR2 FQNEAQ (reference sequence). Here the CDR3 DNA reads TGTGCCAGCAGCTTAGGCCCCCGGGGATCCGTACCTGAGCGTGGCTACACCTTC. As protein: CASSLGPRGSVPERGYTF.

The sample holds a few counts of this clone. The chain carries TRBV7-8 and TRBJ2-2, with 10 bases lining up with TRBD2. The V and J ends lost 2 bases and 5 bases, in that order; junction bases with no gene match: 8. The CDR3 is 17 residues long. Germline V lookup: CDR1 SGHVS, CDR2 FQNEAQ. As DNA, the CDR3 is TGTGCCAGCAGCTTATCCAGCGGGAGGGCCCGAACCGGGGAGCTGTTTTTT. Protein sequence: CASSLSSGRARTGELFF.

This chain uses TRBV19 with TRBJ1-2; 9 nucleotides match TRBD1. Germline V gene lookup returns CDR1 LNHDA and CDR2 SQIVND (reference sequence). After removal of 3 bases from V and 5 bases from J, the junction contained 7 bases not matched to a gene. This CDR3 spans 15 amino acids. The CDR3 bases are TGTGCCAGTAGTATCACCGGGACAGGGTTATATGGCTACACCTTC. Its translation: CASSITGTGLYGYTF.

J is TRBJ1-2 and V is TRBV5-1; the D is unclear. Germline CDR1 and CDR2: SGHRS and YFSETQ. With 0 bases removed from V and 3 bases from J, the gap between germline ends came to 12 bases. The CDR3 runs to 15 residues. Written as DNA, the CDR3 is TGCGCCAGCAGCTTGGATGGCCAGTCTCACTATGGCTACACCTTC. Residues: CASSLDGQSHYGYTF.

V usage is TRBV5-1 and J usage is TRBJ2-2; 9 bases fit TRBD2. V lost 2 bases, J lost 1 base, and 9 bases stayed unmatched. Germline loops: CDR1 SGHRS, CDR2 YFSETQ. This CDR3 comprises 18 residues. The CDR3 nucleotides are TGCGCCAGCAGCTTAGGACTAGCGCTAATGGGGAACACCGGGGAGCTGTTTTTT. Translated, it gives CASSLGLALMGNTGELFF.

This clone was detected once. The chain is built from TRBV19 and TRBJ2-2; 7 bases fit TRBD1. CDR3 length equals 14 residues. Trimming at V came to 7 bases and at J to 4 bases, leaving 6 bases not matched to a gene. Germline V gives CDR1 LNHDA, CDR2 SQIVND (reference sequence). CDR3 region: CASKKGAVTGELFF. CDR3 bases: TGTGCCAGTAAAAAGGGGGCGGTCACCGGGGAGCTGTTTTTT.

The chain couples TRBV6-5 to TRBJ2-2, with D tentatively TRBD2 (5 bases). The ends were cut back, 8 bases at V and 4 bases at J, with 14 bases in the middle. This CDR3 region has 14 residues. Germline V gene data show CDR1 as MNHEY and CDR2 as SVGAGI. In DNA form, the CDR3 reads TGTGCCAGCCGTCGGGGAAGGTTCACCGGGGAGCTGTTTTTT. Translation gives CASRRGRFTGELFF.

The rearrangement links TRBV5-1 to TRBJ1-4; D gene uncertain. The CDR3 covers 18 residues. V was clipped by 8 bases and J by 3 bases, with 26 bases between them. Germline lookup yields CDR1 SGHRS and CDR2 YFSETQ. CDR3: CASRTERAIPRANEKLFF. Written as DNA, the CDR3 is TGCGCCAGTAGAACGGAGAGGGCGATCCCGCGGGCTAATGAAAAACTGTTTTTT.

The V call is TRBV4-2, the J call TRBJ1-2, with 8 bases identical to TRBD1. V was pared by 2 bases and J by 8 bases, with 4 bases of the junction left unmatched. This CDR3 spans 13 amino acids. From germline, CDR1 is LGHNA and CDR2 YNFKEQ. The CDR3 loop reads CASSQPGGEGYTF. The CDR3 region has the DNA TGTGCCAGCAGCCAACCAGGGGGCGAAGGCTACACCTTC.

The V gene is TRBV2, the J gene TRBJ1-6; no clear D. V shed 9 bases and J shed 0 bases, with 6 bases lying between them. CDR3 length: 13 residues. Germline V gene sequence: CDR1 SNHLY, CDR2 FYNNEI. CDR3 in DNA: TGTGCCAGTCACAGCTCCTATAATTCACCCCTCCACTTT. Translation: CASHSSYNSPLHF.

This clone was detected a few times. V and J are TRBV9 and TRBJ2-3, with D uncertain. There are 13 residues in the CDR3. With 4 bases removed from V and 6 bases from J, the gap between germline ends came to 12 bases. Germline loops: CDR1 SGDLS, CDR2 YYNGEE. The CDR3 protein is CASSTPYGDTQYF. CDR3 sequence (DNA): TGTGCCAGCAGCACCCCCTACGGGGATACGCAGTATTTT.